The following is a T cell receptor beta chain sequence with its context. These data are taken from a study of blood T cell repertoires in COVID-19. Study context: The United States, Italy and Spain were the sources of the acute and convalescent COVID-19 samples. Sample material is recorded as cDNA or gDNA derived from T cells, B-cell-depleted T cells, or PBMCs.

In the authors' workflow: The assay estimated nucleated cells by amplifying reference gene primers. Only in-frame clones appear in the TCRdb table, and some are missing; sequencing was by immunoSEQ multiplex PCR. Clone size and the V and J calls come from that table; the DNA yielded D and trimming. The table records around 60,000 clones, 70% to 90% of them present only once. CDR3 length equals 15 residues. Trimming cost V 5 bases and J 3 bases, with 11 bases left between them. Germline CDR1 SGHVS, CDR2 FQNEAQ. The sample comprised peripheral blood. This chain links TRBV7-8 with TRBJ1-6; maybe TRBD1 (5 bases). This TCR was recovered from an elderly man with acute or convalescent COVID-19. CDR3 nucleotides: TGTGCCAGCAGCAAAGGGGCAGACTATAATTCACCCCTCCACTTT. Translated, it gives CASSKGADYNSPLHF.